This T cell receptor beta chain was found in a study of T cell responses to AZD1222 COVID-19 vaccine. Per germline, CDR1 SGHRS and CDR2 YFSETQ. The CDR3 has 17 amino acids. The V gene lost 2 bases and the J gene lost 2 bases, with 14 bases spanning the gap. The protocol was immunoSEQ multiplex PCR, while the TCRdb copy is restricted to in-frame clones and leaves out a portion. The table records 40,000 to 55,000 clones, 80% to 90% of them present only once. The origin of this receptor is an adult who received the AZD1222 COVID-19 vaccine. The chain joins TRBV5-1 to TRBJ2-6, with D uncertain. Sequencing used peripheral blood, obtained 28 days after the second AZD1222 dose. The CDR3 nucleotides read TGCGCCAGCAGCTTCTCAGAGTCTGTTGCTGGGGCCAACGTCCTGACTTTC. This codes for CASSFSESVAGANVLTF.